The 17 T cell receptor beta chains listed next were all sequenced from one sample in a study of cytomegalovirus exposure and HLA in healthy donors. The PCR ran on 60 Vbeta and 13 Jbeta primers. Sequenced by immunoSEQ multiplex PCR; TCRdb stores in-frame clones only, minus some. The data contain about 160,000 clones, roughly 80% of them singletons. Sequenced sample: PBMCs. These receptors came from a woman aged 45-59 years in good health and CMV-seronegative.

The V and J genes are TRBV14 and TRBJ2-1; the match to TRBD2 covers 14 bases. This CDR3 has 16 amino acids. Germline assignment: CDR1 SGHDN and CDR2 FVKESK. J lost 9 bases, V lost 6 bases, and 10 bases had no gene match. In DNA form, the CDR3 reads TGTGCCAGCAGGCGGGGGGGACTAGCGGGAGTTGGTGAGCAGTTCTTC. Translated: CASRRGGLAGVGEQFF.

The rearrangement joins TRBV7-2 to TRBJ2-1; the D gene is possibly TRBD1 (5 bases). Trimming left V 6 bases short and J 0 bases short, with 15 bases between. The CDR3 is made up of 16 amino acids. Germline lookup yields CDR1 SGHTA and CDR2 FQGNSA. CDR3 DNA sequence: TGTGCCAGCAGTCAAGGGGCAGCCAGCTCCTACAATGAGCAGTTCTTC. This translates into CASSQGAASSYNEQFF.

The gene calls are TRBV21-1 and TRBJ2-7; TRBD1 is the table's D call and was not checked against the DNA. TRBV21-1 represents a pseudogene. The CDR3 runs to 15 residues. The DNA for the CDR3 is TGTGCCAGCAGCAACCCAGACAGGGGACTGATCGAGCAGTACTTC. Amino acid sequence: CASSNPDRGLIEQYF.

The genes are TRBV9 and TRBJ1-1; 7 bases fit TRBD1. Losses at the gene ends were 6 bases for V and 5 bases for J; bases not matched to a gene: 10. In germline, CDR1 is SGDLS, CDR2 YYNGEE. This CDR3 spans 14 amino acids. CDR3 in DNA: TGTGCCAGCACCTCAGGGGGAGCTGGGACTGAAGCTTTCTTT. It is translated as CASTSGGAGTEAFF.

The chain couples TRBV7-6 to TRBJ2-7; the D gene is possibly TRBD2 (6 bases). V lost 1 base to trimming and J lost 6 bases, with 13 bases between them. Germline CDR1 is SGHVS and CDR2 is FNYEAQ. This CDR3 comprises 14 residues. CDR3 DNA: TGTGCCAGCAGCTTAGGCGGAGGGGCTTTCGAGCAGTACTTC. Amino acids: CASSLGGGAFEQYF.

This clone was detected only a few times. J is TRBJ1-2 and V is TRBV30, with TRBD1 matching over 7 bases. CDR1 is GTSNPN and CDR2 is SVGIG in the germline V gene (reference sequence). Losses at the gene ends were 2 bases for V and 7 bases for J; bases not matched to a gene: 4. CDR3 size: 12 residues. The CDR3 DNA is TGTGCCTGGAGTCGACAGGGAACTGGCTACACCTTC. As protein: CAWSRQGTGYTF. The full variable domain, completed using reference TRBV30 and TRBJ1-2, is SQTIHQWPATLVQPVGSPLSLECTVEGTSNPNLYWYRQAAGRGLQLLFYSVGIGQISSEVPQNLSASRPQDRQFILSSKKLLLSDSGFYLCAWSRQGTGYTFGSGTRLTVV.

The rearrangement uses TRBV15 and TRBJ1-3, with D perhaps TRBD1 (5 bases). The germline V and J ends were trimmed by 1 base and 1 base, with 17 bases remaining between them. This CDR3 is built from 18 residues. CDR1 and CDR2 (germline): LNHNV, YYDKDF (reference sequence). CDR3 in amino acids: CATSRGGEPRGSGNTIYF. CDR3 DNA sequence: TGTGCCACCAGCAGAGGAGGGGAACCTCGGGGGTCTGGAAACACCATATATTTT.

V is TRBV28 and J is TRBJ1-1; possible D gene TRBD1, 5 bases. V was shortened by 6 bases and J by 0 bases, with 8 bases between the two germline ends. This CDR3 region has 13 residues. CDR1 and CDR2 from the germline V gene are MDHEN and SYDVKM. The CDR3 is CASRGRVNTEAFF. CDR3 sequence (DNA): TGTGCCAGCAGGGGGCGAGTGAACACTGAAGCTTTCTTT.

This chain links TRBV28 with TRBJ2-7, with D perhaps TRBD2 (5 bases). The germline gives CDR1 MDHEN, CDR2 SYDVKM. CDR3 size: 12 residues. Trimming removed 5 bases from V and 4 bases from J, with 9 bases in between. The CDR3 here is CASSGGEYEQYF. The CDR3 region has the DNA TGTGCCAGCAGTGGTGGGGAGTACGAGCAGTACTTC.

This sequence joins TRBV5-1 and TRBJ2-7, with D perhaps TRBD2 (6 bases). The CDR3 length is 15 residues. Germline CDR1 and CDR2: SGHRS and YFSETQ. V lost 0 bases and J lost 2, with 12 bases in between. The CDR3 protein is CASSLVGGVAYEQYF. The DNA of the CDR3 is TGCGCCAGCAGCTTGGTTGGAGGGGTCGCCTACGAGCAGTACTTC.

The chain carries TRBV7-3 and TRBJ2-1; the match to TRBD2 covers 9 bases. Germline assignment: CDR1 SGHTA and CDR2 FQGTGA. This CDR3 spans 16 amino acids. The J segment lost 2 bases and the V segment lost 5 bases, leaving 7 bases of the junction unmatched. The CDR3 nucleotides are TGTGCCAGCAGCCTCCTAGCGGGGCAAACCTACAATGAGCAGTTCTTC. Translated: CASSLLAGQTYNEQFF.

The V call is TRBV28, the J call TRBJ1-1; TRBD1 matches 8 bases. Per the germline V gene, CDR1 is MDHEN and CDR2 is SYDVKM. J was trimmed by 3 bases and V by 6 bases; bases with no gene match: 18. This CDR3 is built from 18 residues. The CDR3 reads CASSPPGQATRRDTEAFF. The CDR3 DNA sequence: TGTGCCAGCAGCCCACCGGGACAGGCTACTAGGAGGGACACTGAAGCTTTCTTT.

The genes are TRBV7-8 and TRBJ1-2; D uncertain. Germline loops: CDR1 SGHVS, CDR2 FQNEAQ. This CDR3 contains 14 residues. The V and J ends lost 5 bases and 8 bases respectively, with 18 bases between them. CDR3 sequence: CASSPHNLGGGYTF. CDR3 DNA sequence: TGTGCCAGCAGCCCCCACAATCTGGGAGGGGGCTACACCTTC. Filled out from reference TRBV7-8 and TRBJ1-2, the complete variable domain reads GAGVSQSPRYKVAKRGQDVALRCDPISGHVSLFWYQQALGQGPEFLTYFQNEAQLDKSGLPSDRFFAERPEGSVSTLKIQRTQQEDSAVYLCASSPHNLGGGYTFGSGTRLTVV.

As to this clone: The junction does not match germline at one end; this may be a read error. The chain employs TRBV6-1 and TRBJ1-1, with TRBD1 identical over 7 bases. The CDR3 has 15 amino acids. The V gene's germline CDR1 is MNHNS and CDR2 SASEGT. CDR3 residues: CASSRNQGVKTEAFF. The CDR3, as DNA: TGTGCCAGCAGCCGAAACCAGGGGGTGAAGACTGAAGCTTTCTTT.

This chain connects TRBV4-3 to TRBJ1-1, with D perhaps matching TRBD1 (6 bases). CDR3 size: 14 residues. In germline, CDR1 is LGHNA, CDR2 YSLEER. Between the trimmed V and J ends, which lost 1 base and 11 bases, there was a span of 17 bases. The DNA for the CDR3 is TGCGCCAGCAGCCAAGGAAGTCAGGGGCACTTTGCTTTCTTT. It is translated as CASSQGSQGHFAFF.

This clone was counted a few times. The chain employs TRBV11-2 and TRBJ2-7; no clear D gene. Germline CDR1 SGHAT, CDR2 FQNNGV. V was cut by 1 base and J by 3 bases, with 4 bases left in between. The CDR3 length is 12 residues. CDR3 loop: CASSLGSYEQYF. Here the CDR3 DNA reads TGTGCCAGCAGCTTAGGCAGCTACGAGCAGTACTTC.

The V gene is TRBV19, the J gene TRBJ2-3; 11 positions match TRBD2. Germline assignment: CDR1 LNHDA and CDR2 SQIVND (reference sequence). The CDR3 runs 16 residues. After removal of 6 bases from V and 3 bases from J, the junction contained 8 bases not matched to a gene. CDR3 coding DNA: TGTGCCAGTAGGGATCTAGCGGGAGGTAGTACAGATACGCAGTATTTT. It codes for CASRDLAGGSTDTQYF.